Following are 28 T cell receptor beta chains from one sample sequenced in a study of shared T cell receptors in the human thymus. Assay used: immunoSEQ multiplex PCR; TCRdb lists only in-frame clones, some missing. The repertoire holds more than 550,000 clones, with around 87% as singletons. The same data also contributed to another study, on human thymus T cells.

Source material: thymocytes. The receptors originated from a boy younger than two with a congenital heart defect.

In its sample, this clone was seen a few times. The CDR3: CAWSSVPRGLYNEQFF. CDR3 sequence (DNA): TGTGCCTGGAGTTCCGTCCCTCGCGGACTGTACAATGAGCAGTTCTTC. The chain uses TRBV30 and TRBJ2-1; D might be TRBD2 (5 bases). Germline loops: CDR1 GTSNPN, CDR2 SVGIG (reference sequence). Trimming left V 2 bases short and J 4 bases short, with 18 bases between. The CDR3 covers 16 residues.

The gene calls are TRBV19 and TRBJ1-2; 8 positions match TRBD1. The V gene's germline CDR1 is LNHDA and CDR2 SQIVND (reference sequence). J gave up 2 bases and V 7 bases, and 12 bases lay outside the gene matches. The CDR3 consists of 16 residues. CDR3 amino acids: CASIHLGTGGNYGYTF. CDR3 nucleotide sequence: TGTGCCAGTATTCATTTGGGGACAGGAGGGAACTATGGCTACACCTTC.

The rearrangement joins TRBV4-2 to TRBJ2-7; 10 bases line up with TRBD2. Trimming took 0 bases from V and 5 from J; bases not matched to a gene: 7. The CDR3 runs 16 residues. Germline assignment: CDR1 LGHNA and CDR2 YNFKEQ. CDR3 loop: CASSQESPSGGNEQYF. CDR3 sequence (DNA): TGTGCCAGCAGCCAAGAATCCCCTAGCGGGGGCAACGAGCAGTACTTC.

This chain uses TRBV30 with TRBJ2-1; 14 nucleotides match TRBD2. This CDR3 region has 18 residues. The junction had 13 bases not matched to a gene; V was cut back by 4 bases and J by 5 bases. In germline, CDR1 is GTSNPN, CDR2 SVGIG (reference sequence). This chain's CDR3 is CAWNRGLAGGLLNNEQFF. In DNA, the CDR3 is TGTGCCTGGAACCGAGGACTAGCGGGAGGCCTACTTAACAATGAGCAGTTCTTC.

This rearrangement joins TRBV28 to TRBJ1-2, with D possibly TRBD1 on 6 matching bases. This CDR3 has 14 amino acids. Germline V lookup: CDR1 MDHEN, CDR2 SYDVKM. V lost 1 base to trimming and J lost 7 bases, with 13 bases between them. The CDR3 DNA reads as TGTGCCAGCAGTTTATCGCAGGGGCAGTGTGGCTACACCTTC. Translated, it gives CASSLSQGQCGYTF.

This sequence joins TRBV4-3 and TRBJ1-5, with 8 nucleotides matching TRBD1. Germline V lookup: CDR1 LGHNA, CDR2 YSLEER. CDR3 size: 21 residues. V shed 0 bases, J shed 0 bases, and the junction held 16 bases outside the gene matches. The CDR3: CASSQDRSRDRGGYSNQPQHF. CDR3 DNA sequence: TGCGCCAGCAGCCAAGATAGGTCCCGAGACAGGGGAGGCTATAGCAATCAGCCCCAGCATTTT.

CDR3 in amino acids: CASSVGEGALNYGYTF. As DNA, the CDR3 is TGTGCCAGCAGCGTAGGAGAGGGGGCCCTAAACTATGGCTACACCTTC. This chain links TRBV9 with TRBJ1-2; 7 positions agree with TRBD1. Germline assignment: CDR1 SGDLS and CDR2 YYNGEE. The CDR3 runs to 16 residues. J lost 2 bases, V lost 0 bases, and 7 bases had no gene match.

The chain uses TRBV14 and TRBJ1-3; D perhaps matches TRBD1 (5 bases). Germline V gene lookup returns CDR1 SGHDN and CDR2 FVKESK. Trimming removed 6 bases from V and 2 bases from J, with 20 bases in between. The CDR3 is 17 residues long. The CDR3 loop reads CASRRGHSETTGNTIYF. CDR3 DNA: TGTGCCAGCAGGCGTGGACATTCCGAAACGACTGGAAACACCATATATTTT.

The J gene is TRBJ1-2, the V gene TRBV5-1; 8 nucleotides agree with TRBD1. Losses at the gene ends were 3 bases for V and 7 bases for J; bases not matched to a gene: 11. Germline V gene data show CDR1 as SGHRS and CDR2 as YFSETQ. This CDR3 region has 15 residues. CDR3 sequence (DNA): TGCGCCAGCAGCTCGCCCGGACAGGGTTCCGTTGGCTACACCTTC. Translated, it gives CASSSPGQGSVGYTF.

In DNA form, the CDR3 reads TGCGCCAGCAGCCAAAGGGGGCCGGAGGAGACCCAGTACTTC. The encoded protein is CASSQRGPEETQYF. The V gene is TRBV4-1, the J gene TRBJ2-5; 7 bases are shared with TRBD1. With V trimmed by 2 bases and J by 5 bases, 5 bases remained unmatched. Germline V gives CDR1 MGHRA, CDR2 YSYEKL. This CDR3 contains 14 residues.

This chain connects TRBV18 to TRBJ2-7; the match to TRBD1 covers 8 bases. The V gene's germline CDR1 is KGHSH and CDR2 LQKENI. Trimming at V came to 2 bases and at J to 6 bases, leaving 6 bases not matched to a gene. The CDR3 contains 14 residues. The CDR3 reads CASSPGAGTGEQYF. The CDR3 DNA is TGTGCCAGCTCACCAGGCGCCGGGACAGGCGAGCAGTACTTC.

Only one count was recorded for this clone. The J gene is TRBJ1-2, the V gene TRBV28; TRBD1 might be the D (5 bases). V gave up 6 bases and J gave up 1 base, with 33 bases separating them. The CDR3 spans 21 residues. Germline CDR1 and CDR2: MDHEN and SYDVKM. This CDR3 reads CASSVDWAGLGSSQSNYGYTF. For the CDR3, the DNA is TGTGCCAGCAGCGTGGACTGGGCGGGACTGGGCTCTTCCCAGAGTAACTATGGCTACACCTTC.

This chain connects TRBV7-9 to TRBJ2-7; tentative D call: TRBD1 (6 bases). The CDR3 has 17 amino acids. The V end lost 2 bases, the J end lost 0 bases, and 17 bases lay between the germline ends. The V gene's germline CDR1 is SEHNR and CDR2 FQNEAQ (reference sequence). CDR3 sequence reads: CASSLQPRDILSYEQYF. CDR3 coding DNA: TGTGCCAGCAGCTTACAACCCCGGGACATCCTCTCCTACGAGCAGTACTTC.

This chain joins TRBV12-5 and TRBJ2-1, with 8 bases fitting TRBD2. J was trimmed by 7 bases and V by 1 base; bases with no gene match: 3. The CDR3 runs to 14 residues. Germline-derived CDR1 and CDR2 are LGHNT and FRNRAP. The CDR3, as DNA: TGTGCTAGTGGTTTGGATATAGCGGGGAATGAGCAGTTCTTC. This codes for CASGLDIAGNEQFF.

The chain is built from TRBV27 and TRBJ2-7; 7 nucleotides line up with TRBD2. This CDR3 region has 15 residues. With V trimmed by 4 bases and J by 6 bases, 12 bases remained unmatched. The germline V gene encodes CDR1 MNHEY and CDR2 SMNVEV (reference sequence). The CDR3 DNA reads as TGTGCCAGCAGTTCCAGCGGGAATCCTAGGACCGAGCAGTACTTC. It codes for CASSSSGNPRTEQYF.

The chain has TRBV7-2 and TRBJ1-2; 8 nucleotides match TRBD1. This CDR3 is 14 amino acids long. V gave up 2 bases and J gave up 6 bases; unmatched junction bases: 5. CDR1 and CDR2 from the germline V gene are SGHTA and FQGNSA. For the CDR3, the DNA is TGTGCCAGCAGCTTATCAGGGGGCGGGGATGGCTACACCTTC. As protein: CASSLSGGGDGYTF.

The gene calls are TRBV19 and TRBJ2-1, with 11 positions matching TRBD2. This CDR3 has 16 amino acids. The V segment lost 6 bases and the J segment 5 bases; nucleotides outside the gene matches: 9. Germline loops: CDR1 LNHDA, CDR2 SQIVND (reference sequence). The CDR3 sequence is CASSQTSGIWNNEQFF. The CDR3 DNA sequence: TGTGCCAGTAGCCAGACTAGCGGGATTTGGAACAATGAGCAGTTCTTC.

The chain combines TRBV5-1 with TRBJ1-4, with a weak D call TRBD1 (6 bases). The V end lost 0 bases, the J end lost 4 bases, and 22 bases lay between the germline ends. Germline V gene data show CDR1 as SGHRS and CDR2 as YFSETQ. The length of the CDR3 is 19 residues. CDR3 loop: CASSLETGSALPNNEKLFF. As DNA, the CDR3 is TGCGCCAGCAGCTTGGAAACAGGGTCCGCCTTACCCAATAATGAAAAACTGTTTTTT.

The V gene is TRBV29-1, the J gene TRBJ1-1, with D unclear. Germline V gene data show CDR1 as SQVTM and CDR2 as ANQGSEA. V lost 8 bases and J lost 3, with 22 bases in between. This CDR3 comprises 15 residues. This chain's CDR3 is CSSSTGSPSYTEAFF. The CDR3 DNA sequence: TGCAGCTCCAGCACCGGGAGTCCTAGCTACACTGAAGCTTTCTTT.

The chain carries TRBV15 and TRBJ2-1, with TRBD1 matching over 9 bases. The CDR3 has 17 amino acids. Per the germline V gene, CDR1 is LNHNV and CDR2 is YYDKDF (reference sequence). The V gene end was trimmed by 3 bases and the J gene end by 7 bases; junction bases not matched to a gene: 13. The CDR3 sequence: CATSRAERDRALNEQFF. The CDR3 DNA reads TGTGCCACCAGCAGGGCGGAACGGGACAGGGCTCTAAATGAGCAGTTCTTC. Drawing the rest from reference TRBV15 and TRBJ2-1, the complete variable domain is DAMVIQNPRYQVTQFGKPVTLSCSQTLNHNVMYWYQQKSSQAPKLLFHYYDKDFNNEADTPDNFQSRRPNTSFCFLDIRSPGLGDTAMYLCATSRAERDRALNEQFFGPGTRLTVL.

The CDR3 reads CASSEYTGVYGYTF. CDR3 in DNA: TGTGCCAGCAGTGAATATACAGGGGTCTATGGCTACACCTTC. The rearrangement links TRBV25-1 to TRBJ1-2; TRBD1 matches at 7 bases. CDR1 is MGHDK and CDR2 is SYGVNS in the germline V gene. Losses at the gene ends were 0 bases for V and 4 bases for J; bases not matched to a gene: 2. This CDR3 has 14 amino acids.

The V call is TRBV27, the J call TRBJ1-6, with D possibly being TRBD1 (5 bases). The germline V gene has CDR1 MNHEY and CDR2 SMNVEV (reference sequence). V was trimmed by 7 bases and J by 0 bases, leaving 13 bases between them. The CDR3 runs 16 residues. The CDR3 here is CASMPDILSYNSPLHF. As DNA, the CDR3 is TGTGCCAGCATGCCGGACATTCTCTCCTATAATTCACCCCTCCACTTT.

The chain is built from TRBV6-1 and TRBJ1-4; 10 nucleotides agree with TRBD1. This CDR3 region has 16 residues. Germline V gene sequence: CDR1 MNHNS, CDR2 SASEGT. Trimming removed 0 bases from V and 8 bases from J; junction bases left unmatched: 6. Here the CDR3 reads CASSEAHGTGVEKLFF. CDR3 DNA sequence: TGTGCCAGCAGTGAAGCGCATGGGACAGGGGTCGAAAAACTGTTTTTT.

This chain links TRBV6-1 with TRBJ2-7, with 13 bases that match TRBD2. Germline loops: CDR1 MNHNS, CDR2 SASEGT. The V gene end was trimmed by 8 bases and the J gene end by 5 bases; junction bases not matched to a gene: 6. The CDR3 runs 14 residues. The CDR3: CASAGLAGVHEQYF. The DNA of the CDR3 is TGTGCCAGCGCTGGACTAGCGGGAGTTCACGAGCAGTACTTC.

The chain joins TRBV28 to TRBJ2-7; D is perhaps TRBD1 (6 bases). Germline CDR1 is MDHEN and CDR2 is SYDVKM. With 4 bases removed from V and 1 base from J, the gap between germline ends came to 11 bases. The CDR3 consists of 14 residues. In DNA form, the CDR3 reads TGTGCCAGCAGTTCAGGGGACCTATCCTACGAGCAGTACTTC. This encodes CASSSGDLSYEQYF.

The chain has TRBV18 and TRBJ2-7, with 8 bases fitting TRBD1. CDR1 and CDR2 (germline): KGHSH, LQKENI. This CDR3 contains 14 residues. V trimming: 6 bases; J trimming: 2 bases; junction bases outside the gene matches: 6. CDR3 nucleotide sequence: TGTGCCAGCTCTAACCCGGGACAGGCCTACGAGCAGTACTTC. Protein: CASSNPGQAYEQYF.

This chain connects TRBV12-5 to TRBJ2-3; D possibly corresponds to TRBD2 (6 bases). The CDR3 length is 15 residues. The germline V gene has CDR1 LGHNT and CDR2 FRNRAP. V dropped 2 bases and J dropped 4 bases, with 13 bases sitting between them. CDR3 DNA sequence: TGTGCTAGTGGTTTGTTTGTGGGGGAGGCAGATACGCAGTATTTT. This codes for CASGLFVGEADTQYF.

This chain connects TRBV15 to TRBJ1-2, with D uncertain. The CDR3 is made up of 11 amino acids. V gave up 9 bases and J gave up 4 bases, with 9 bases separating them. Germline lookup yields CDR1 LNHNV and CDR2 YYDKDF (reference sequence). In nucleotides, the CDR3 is TGTGCCACGAGGGAAGTCTATGGCTACACCTTC. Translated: CATREVYGYTF.